Here is one T cell receptor beta chain with its context. Its specificity is not known. The treatment was: oral pan-JAK inhibitor, 5-10 mg twice daily. Peripheral blood, together with lesional scalp punch biopsies, was collected from alopecia areata patients. The authors sorted CD4+ and CD8+ T cells from PBMCs. Extracted RNA was reverse transcribed, and the resulting cDNA served as sequencing template. Using immunoSEQ multiplex PCR, the repertoire was profiled, and TCRdb retains in-frame clones only, with some absent. This sample yields about 260,000 clones, of which 60% are seen a single time; about 0.93% belongs to the top ten. The data derive from a study of CD8+ T cells in alopecia areata. Broader study findings: Mice showed TCR sharing more clearly than patients did, possibly owing to HLA.

Sequenced here: CD4+ T cells sorted from blood, sampled around week 54, from a patient treated with tofacitinib. The receptor was derived from a human donor with alopecia areata.

CDR3 amino acids: CAWAGGPQETQYF. The CDR3, as DNA: TGTGCCTGGGCAGGGGGGCCTCAAGAGACCCAGTACTTC. The gene calls are TRBV30 and TRBJ2-5, with a weak D call TRBD1 (7 bases). Looked up from germline, CDR1 is GTSNPN and CDR2 is SVGIG (reference sequence). V lost 5 bases and J 2 bases, leaving 12 bases between the germline ends. The CDR3 spans 13 residues.